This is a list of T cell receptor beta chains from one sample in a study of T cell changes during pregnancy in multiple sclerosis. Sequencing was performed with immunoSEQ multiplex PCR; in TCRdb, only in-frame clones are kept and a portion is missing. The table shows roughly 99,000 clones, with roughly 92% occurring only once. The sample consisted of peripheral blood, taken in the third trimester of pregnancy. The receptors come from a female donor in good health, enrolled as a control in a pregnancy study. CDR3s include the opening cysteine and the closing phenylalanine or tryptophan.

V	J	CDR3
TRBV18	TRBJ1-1	CASSPPGQGHTEAFF
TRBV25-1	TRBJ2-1	CASSYSTSYNEQFF
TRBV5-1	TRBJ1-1	CASSFGTGMNTEAFF
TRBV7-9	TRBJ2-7	CASSFSSGGIYEQYF
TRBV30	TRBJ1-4	CAWSQRVEKLFF
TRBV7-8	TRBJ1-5	CASSDRQGNQPQHF
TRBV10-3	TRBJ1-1	CAISDSAGMNTEAFF
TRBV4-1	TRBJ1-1	CAIPIPPVGNTEAFF
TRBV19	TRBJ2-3	CASSRSGGQVDTQYF
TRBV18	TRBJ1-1	CASSSSRDRDSFF
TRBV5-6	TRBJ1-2	CASSSVTVTPRDGYTF
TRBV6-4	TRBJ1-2	CASSDSTGGFGGYTF
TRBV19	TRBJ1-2	CASREQGYLSYGYTF
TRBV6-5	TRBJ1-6	CASSYLQGGSPLHF
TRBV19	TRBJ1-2	CASSTITRQGRSGYTF
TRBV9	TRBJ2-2	CASSVGGRTNTGELFF
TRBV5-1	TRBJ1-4	CASTGGAGTNEKLFF
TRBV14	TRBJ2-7	CASSHLGQAYEQYF
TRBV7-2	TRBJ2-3	CASSFRGTDTQYF
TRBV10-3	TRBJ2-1	CAISESIMGGNEQFF
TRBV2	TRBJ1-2	CASSTFGQGLYGYTF
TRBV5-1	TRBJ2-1	CASSFHPGLAGEGEQFF
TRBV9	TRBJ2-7	CASSNGRPGDF
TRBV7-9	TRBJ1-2	CASSLADTAESYTF
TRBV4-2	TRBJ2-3	CASSQERGGPDTQYF
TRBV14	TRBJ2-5	CASSPRRDIETQYF
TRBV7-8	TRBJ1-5	CASSPQGELSNQPQHF
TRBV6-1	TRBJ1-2	CASSVGGGRAYGYTF
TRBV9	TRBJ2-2	CASSARTANTGELFF
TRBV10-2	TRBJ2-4	CASSLDRAKGDIQYF
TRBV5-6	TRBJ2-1	CASSLAPGNEQFF
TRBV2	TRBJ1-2	CASKPGTGGQGFGGYTF
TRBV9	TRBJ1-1	CASSVESGVDTEAFF
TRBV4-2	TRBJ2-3	CASSQEERLAGPTDTQYF
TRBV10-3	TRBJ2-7	CAISQSWDISYEQYF
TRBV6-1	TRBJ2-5	CASSRASEETQYF
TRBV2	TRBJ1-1	CASTTIRDRAAFF
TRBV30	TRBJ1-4	CAWSAYDRDSGKLFF